Below are 18 T cell receptor beta chains sequenced from a single sample in a study of CD4+ T cells in melanoma. The assay was immunoSEQ multiplex PCR, and TCRdb's table has in-frame clones only and misses some. The sample consists of 40,000 to 50,000 clones, 89% of them appearing once. Specimen: peripheral blood. Every receptor here comes from a human donor with melanoma.

The J gene is TRBJ2-7, the V gene TRBV5-4, with 7 nucleotides matching TRBD1. The V segment lost 1 base and the J segment 0 bases; nucleotides outside the gene matches: 1. From germline, CDR1 is SGHNT and CDR2 YYREEE (reference sequence). The length of the CDR3 is 14 residues. The CDR3 bases are TGTGCCAGCAGCTTGACAGGGGCCTCCTACGAGCAGTACTTC. Amino acids: CASSLTGASYEQYF.

The genes are TRBV13 and TRBJ1-5; TRBD1 agrees at 7 bases. The CDR3 is made up of 14 amino acids. J gave up 3 bases and V 5 bases, and 4 bases lay outside the gene matches. Germline V CDR1 and CDR2: PRHDT, FYEKMQ (reference sequence). The CDR3 loop is CASSLGQLNQPQHF. The DNA for the CDR3 is TGTGCCAGCAGCCTGGGACAGCTCAATCAGCCCCAGCATTTT. Using reference TRBV13 and TRBJ1-5 for the parts outside the CDR3, the full variable domain is AAGVIQSPRHLIKEKRETATLKCYPIPRHDTVYWYQQGPGQDPQFLISFYEKMQSDKGSIPDRFSAQQFSDYHSELNMSSLELGDSALYFCASSLGQLNQPQHFGDGTRLSIL.

The chain is built from TRBV9 and TRBJ2-5, with 12 bases fitting TRBD2. In germline, CDR1 is SGDLS, CDR2 YYNGEE. J was trimmed by 4 bases and V by 2 bases; bases with no gene match: 6. CDR3 length: 16 amino acids. The CDR3 loop is CASSVLASGRGETQYF. DNA for the CDR3: TGTGCCAGCAGCGTGCTGGCTAGCGGGAGGGGAGAGACCCAGTACTTC. Drawing the rest from reference TRBV9 and TRBJ2-5, the complete variable domain is DSGVTQTPKHLITATGQRVTLRCSPRSGDLSVYWYQQSLDQGLQFLIQYYNGEERAKGNILERFSAQQFPDLHSELNLSSLELGDSALYFCASSVLASGRGETQYFGPGTRLLVL.

The chain links TRBV6-1 to TRBJ1-1, with a tentative D call TRBD1 (5 bases). The V end was cut by 5 bases, the J end by 2 bases, with 6 bases between. The CDR3 consists of 12 residues. The germline CDR1 and CDR2 sequences are MNHNS and SASEGT. CDR3 in DNA: TGTGCCAGCAGTCAGGGTAACACTGAAGCTTTCTTT. Amino acid sequence: CASSQGNTEAFF.

The chain employs TRBV28 and TRBJ1-2; 9 positions agree with TRBD1. Germline loops: CDR1 MDHEN, CDR2 SYDVKM. CDR3 length: 15 residues. V lost 6 bases and J lost 2; bases outside the gene matches: 7. In DNA form, the CDR3 reads TGTGCCAGCAGAAGGACAGGGGTGGGAAACTATGGCTACACCTTC. Its translation is CASRRTGVGNYGYTF.

The V and J genes are TRBV7-9 and TRBJ2-1, with D perhaps TRBD1 or TRBD2 (5 bases each). Germline V CDR1 and CDR2: SEHNR, FQNEAQ (reference sequence). V was clipped by 4 bases and J by 6 bases, with 16 bases between them. The CDR3 totals 15 residues. The CDR3 spells CASSSPTEGSNEQFF. The CDR3 bases are TGTGCCAGCAGCTCCCCTACCGAGGGGAGCAATGAGCAGTTCTTC.

The chain combines TRBV7-9 with TRBJ2-1; TRBD1 matches at 8 bases. J lost 9 bases, V lost 2 bases, and 9 bases had no gene match. Germline loops: CDR1 SEHNR, CDR2 FQNEAQ (reference sequence). The CDR3 is 15 amino acids. CDR3 region: CASSLLTGDRAEQFF. For the CDR3, the DNA is TGTGCCAGCAGCTTACTGACAGGGGATAGGGCTGAGCAGTTCTTC.

The chain has TRBV28 and TRBJ2-7, with TRBD1 matching 10 bases. This CDR3 is built from 14 residues. CDR1 is MDHEN and CDR2 is SYDVKM in the germline V gene. V lost 3 bases and J lost 6; bases outside the gene matches: 5. The CDR3 region is CASSFGTGVFEQYF. In DNA, the CDR3 is TGTGCCAGCAGTTTTGGGACAGGGGTTTTCGAGCAGTACTTC.

The rearrangement joins TRBV5-1 to TRBJ1-1; TRBD1 agrees at 12 bases. V lost 4 bases and J lost 3; bases outside the gene matches: 4. Germline V gene sequence: CDR1 SGHRS, CDR2 YFSETQ. The CDR3 is made up of 15 amino acids. The CDR3 spells CASSRGTGGYTEAFF. CDR3 bases: TGCGCCAGCAGCAGAGGGACAGGGGGCTACACTGAAGCTTTCTTT.

A note on this clone: At the DNA level, this CDR3 is encoded by other sequences in the same sample as well. This chain joins TRBV6-5 and TRBJ2-1; D might be TRBD2 (6 bases). This CDR3 comprises 16 residues. The germline V gene has CDR1 MNHEY and CDR2 SVGAGI. V was pared by 0 bases and J by 0 bases, with 9 bases between. The CDR3 DNA is TGTGCCAGCAGTTACTCGGCCGGGAGCTCCTACAATGAGCAGTTCTTC. Its protein is CASSYSAGSSYNEQFF.

The CDR3, as DNA: TGTGCCAGCAGCCCTACAGGGGTCAATGGCTACACCTTC. Protein product: CASSPTGVNGYTF. The chain employs TRBV5-4 and TRBJ1-2; 7 nucleotides line up with TRBD1. Germline V CDR1 and CDR2: SGHNT, YYREEE (reference sequence). The length of the CDR3 is 13 residues. The V segment lost 4 bases and the J segment 6 bases; nucleotides outside the gene matches: 6.

The V and J genes are TRBV30 and TRBJ1-1; D gene uncertain. V lost 3 bases and J lost 1, with 6 bases in between. CDR1 is GTSNPN, CDR2 SVGIG, per germline (reference sequence). The CDR3 covers 12 residues. CDR3 coding DNA: TGTGCCTGGAGCGTCAAGAACACTGAAGCTTTCTTT. It encodes CAWSVKNTEAFF.

This clone appeared a few times. The V call is TRBV4-1, the J call TRBJ1-2; no reliable D call. The CDR3 sequence is 16 residues long. Trimming removed 1 base from V and 2 bases from J, with 14 bases in between. Germline loops: CDR1 MGHRA, CDR2 YSYEKL. The CDR3 protein is CASSQVVTAANYGYTF. CDR3 nucleotides: TGCGCCAGCAGCCAAGTTGTCACGGCAGCAAACTATGGCTACACCTTC.

DNA for the CDR3: TGTGCCAGCAGACAGGAAAACAATCAGCCCCAGCATTTT. Protein sequence: CASRQENNQPQHF. V and J are TRBV28 and TRBJ1-5, with a weak D call TRBD1 (5 bases). The CDR3 sequence is 13 residues long. Deletions cut 6 bases from V and 3 bases from J, with 9 bases between. CDR1 is MDHEN, CDR2 SYDVKM, per germline.

V is TRBV4-1 and J is TRBJ2-1; possible D gene TRBD2, 6 bases. The germline CDR1 and CDR2 sequences are MGHRA and YSYEKL. V lost 2 bases and J 0 bases, leaving 17 bases between the germline ends. CDR3 length: 18 residues. DNA of the CDR3: TGCGCCAGCAGCCAACCCAAGGGACGGGGGAGCTCCTACAATGAGCAGTTCTTC. This encodes CASSQPKGRGSSYNEQFF.

The chain links TRBV4-1 to TRBJ2-5; possibly TRBD2 for D (6 bases). Germline lookup yields CDR1 MGHRA and CDR2 YSYEKL. CDR3 length: 16 amino acids. Trimming pared 0 bases from V and 1 base from J, leaving 12 bases between. The CDR3 sequence: CASSQEPLAPQETQYF. The CDR3 bases are TGCGCCAGCAGCCAAGAACCCCTAGCGCCCCAAGAGACCCAGTACTTC.

The V call is TRBV11-2, the J call TRBJ1-4; maybe TRBD1 (5 bases). V was clipped by 3 bases and J by 4 bases, with 15 bases between them. Germline-derived CDR1 and CDR2 are SGHAT and FQNNGV. There are 16 residues in the CDR3. CDR3 bases: TGTGCCAGCAGCTTTCTCGGGGCGGCGGGTAATGAAAAACTGTTTTTT. Protein sequence: CASSFLGAAGNEKLFF.

This sequence joins TRBV7-6 and TRBJ2-6; D possibly matches TRBD1 or TRBD2 (5 bases each). The V gene lost 3 bases and the J gene lost 1 base, with 13 bases spanning the gap. Germline-derived CDR1 and CDR2 are SGHVS and FNYEAQ. The CDR3 has 17 residues. In DNA, the CDR3 is TGTGCCAGCAGCTTCAAGGGACGGTCATCTGGGGCCAACGTCCTGACTTTC. Amino acids: CASSFKGRSSGANVLTF.